Below, 28 T cell receptor beta chains from the same sample are listed, as sequenced in a study of control samples from healthy donors and cancer patients. Sequencing was performed with immunoSEQ multiplex PCR; in TCRdb, only in-frame clones are kept and a portion is missing. This sample has around 100,000 clones, with 85% to 90% found just once. Sequenced: blood. The receptor source for this set is a man in his thirties or forties in good health.

The rearrangement uses TRBV7-2 and TRBJ2-2; D uncertain. V lost 4 bases and J 3 bases, leaving 9 bases between the germline ends. Germline loops: CDR1 SGHTA, CDR2 FQGNSA. The CDR3 runs 14 residues. The CDR3: CASSSRPDTGELFF. Written as DNA, the CDR3 is TGTGCCAGCAGCTCTCGCCCTGACACCGGGGAGCTGTTTTTT.

This sequence joins TRBV5-6 and TRBJ2-7; D might be TRBD2 (5 bases). The germline V and J ends were trimmed by 4 bases and 0 bases, with 14 bases remaining between them. From germline, CDR1 is SGHDT and CDR2 YYEEEE. This CDR3 has 15 amino acids. CDR3 in DNA: TGTGCCAGCAGCCCCATCTACGGGAACTCCTACGAGCAGTACTTC. Its translation is CASSPIYGNSYEQYF.

The chain recombines TRBV6-4 with TRBJ2-3, with TRBD2 matching 12 bases. With V trimmed by 2 bases and J by 4 bases, 10 bases remained unmatched. This CDR3 is 18 amino acids long. Germline values: CDR1 MRHNA, CDR2 SNTAGT. In DNA, the CDR3 is TGTGCCAGCAGTGACGTTCGGCTAGCGGGAGGGCCAGCAGATACGCAGTATTTT. Residues: CASSDVRLAGGPADTQYF.

The chain links TRBV27 to TRBJ2-1, with no clear D. The germline V gene has CDR1 MNHEY and CDR2 SMNVEV (reference sequence). CDR3 size: 15 residues. V lost 7 bases and J 4 bases, leaving 17 bases between the germline ends. The CDR3 spells CASTKDPNTYNEQFF. The DNA of the CDR3 is TGTGCCAGCACGAAGGATCCGAATACATACAATGAGCAGTTCTTC.

The chain carries TRBV3-1 (or the pseudogene TRBV3-2) and TRBJ1-2, with TRBD1 as a possible D gene (5 bases). CDR1 is LGHDT and CDR2 is YNNKEL in the germline V gene (reference sequence). Trimming stripped 2 bases from V and 2 bases from J, with 12 bases between. The CDR3 covers 15 residues. CDR3: CASSQFSGRNYGYTF. Written as DNA, the CDR3 is TGTGCCAGCAGCCAATTTTCAGGGAGAAACTATGGCTACACCTTC.

The genes are TRBV19 and TRBJ2-2; 7 bases align to TRBD1. With 7 bases clipped from V and 0 bases from J, the junction kept 2 bases outside the gene matches. Germline CDR1 and CDR2: LNHDA and SQIVND (reference sequence). The length of the CDR3 is 14 residues. CDR3 DNA sequence: TGTGCCAGTACCCAGGGGGCGAACACCGGGGAGCTGTTTTTT. Its translation is CASTQGANTGELFF. The variable domain in full, with the rest retrieved from reference TRBV19 and TRBJ2-2, is DGGITQSPKYLFRKEGQNVTLSCEQNLNHDAMYWYRQDPGQGLRLIYYSQIVNDFQKGDIAEGYSVSREKKESFPLTVTSAQKNPTAFYLCASTQGANTGELFFGEGSRLTVL.

The chain links TRBV30 to TRBJ2-7; D not resolved. The CDR3 sequence is 11 residues long. Trimming removed 2 bases at V and 2 bases at J, with 4 bases between. Germline V gene sequence: CDR1 GTSNPN, CDR2 SVGIG (reference sequence). The CDR3 DNA reads TGTGCCTGGAGTTTAGCCTACGAGCAGTACTTC. Its translation is CAWSLAYEQYF.

The count of this clone is one. V is TRBV12-5 and J is TRBJ2-3, with no clear D. The V gene's germline CDR1 is LGHNT and CDR2 FRNRAP. This CDR3 contains 14 residues. Trimming stripped 3 bases from V and 5 bases from J, with 12 bases between. The CDR3, as DNA: TGTGCTAGTGGTTTTGGCTCAGACGGAGATACGCAGTATTTT. Amino acid sequence: CASGFGSDGDTQYF.

V gene TRBV28 combines with J gene TRBJ1-5; the match to TRBD1 covers 11 bases. J lost 5 bases, V lost 7 bases, and 4 bases had no gene match. Germline V gives CDR1 MDHEN, CDR2 SYDVKM. The CDR3 covers 14 residues. In nucleotides, the CDR3 is TGTGCCAGCAACACGGGACAGGGGGATCAGCCCCAGCATTTT. Translation: CASNTGQGDQPQHF.

J is TRBJ2-1 and V is TRBV5-6; 7 nucleotides match TRBD2. V lost 6 bases to trimming and J lost 2 bases; unmatched junction nucleotides: 5. The CDR3 extends over 14 amino acids. CDR1 and CDR2 from the germline V gene are SGHDT and YYEEEE. CDR3 DNA: TGTGCCAGCATGCGGGGGACCACCTACAATGAGCAGTTCTTC. Translation: CASMRGTTYNEQFF.

The chain uses TRBV27 and TRBJ2-5, with D uncertain. The V and J ends lost 0 bases and 2 bases respectively, with 13 bases between them. CDR3 length: 16 amino acids. Germline lookup yields CDR1 MNHEY and CDR2 SMNVEV (reference sequence). CDR3 bases: TGTGCCAGCAGTTTATCCCCCGGAGCCGGACAAGAGACCCAGTACTTC. Translated: CASSLSPGAGQETQYF.

This chain joins TRBV9 and TRBJ2-5; 8 positions match TRBD1. The CDR3 loop spans 14 amino acids. V was clipped by 3 bases and J by 2 bases; unmatched bases: 3. Looked up from germline, CDR1 is SGDLS and CDR2 is YYNGEE. The CDR3: CASSADRVQETQYF. The DNA for the CDR3 is TGTGCCAGCAGCGCGGACAGGGTACAAGAGACCCAGTACTTC.

The table lists this clone with a count of one. The rearrangement links TRBV4-3 to TRBJ2-1, with D possibly matching TRBD2 (5 bases). The CDR3 runs 14 residues. Germline V gives CDR1 LGHNA, CDR2 YSLEER. Between the trimmed V and J ends, which lost 0 bases and 10 bases, there was a span of 13 bases. The CDR3 loop is CASSQDILAVEQFF. CDR3 in DNA: TGCGCCAGCAGCCAAGATATTCTAGCTGTGGAGCAGTTCTTC.

The chain has TRBV9 and TRBJ2-5, with D possibly being TRBD2 (7 bases). CDR1 is SGDLS, CDR2 YYNGEE, per germline. The CDR3 contains 15 residues. V was clipped by 4 bases and J by 4 bases, with 17 bases between them. The CDR3 DNA sequence: TGTGCCAGCAGCCCCGAGGGGGGGTATGGAGAGACCCAGTACTTC. Its protein product is CASSPEGGYGETQYF. The complete variable domain, with remaining parts taken from reference TRBV9 and TRBJ2-5, reads DSGVTQTPKHLITATGQRVTLRCSPRSGDLSVYWYQQSLDQGLQFLIQYYNGEERAKGNILERFSAQQFPDLHSELNLSSLELGDSALYFCASSPEGGYGETQYFGPGTRLLVL.

This rearrangement joins TRBV5-6 to TRBJ2-3; D possibly corresponds to TRBD2 (6 bases). V was pared by 3 bases and J by 5 bases, with 7 bases between. CDR3 length: 12 amino acids. The germline CDR1 and CDR2 sequences are SGHDT and YYEEEE. The CDR3 protein is CASSWGVDTQYF. The CDR3 coding sequence is TGTGCCAGCAGCTGGGGGGTAGATACGCAGTATTTT.

This chain links TRBV7-2 with TRBJ2-3, with a weak D call TRBD2 (5 bases). V was clipped by 7 bases and J by 2 bases, with 16 bases between them. The CDR3 is 15 residues long. Germline values: CDR1 SGHTA, CDR2 FQGNSA. CDR3 DNA sequence: TGTGCCAGCACCCCTTCGGCGGGCCTCACAGATACGCAGTATTTT. As protein: CASTPSAGLTDTQYF.

This chain joins TRBV20-1 and TRBJ2-5; D unresolved. V shed 3 bases and J shed 4 bases, with 3 bases lying between them. Germline V gene lookup returns CDR1 DFQATT and CDR2 SNEGSKA (reference sequence). The CDR3 contains 10 residues. In nucleotides, the CDR3 is TGCAGTGCTAGTGGAGAGACCCAGTACTTC. It translates to CSASGETQYF.

The chain joins TRBV7-2 to TRBJ2-1, with TRBD2 identical over 12 bases. Per the germline V gene, CDR1 is SGHTA and CDR2 is FQGNSA. The J segment lost 8 bases and the V segment lost 6 bases, leaving 5 bases of the junction unmatched. The CDR3 totals 14 residues. CDR3 loop: CASRQLAGGYEQFF. The CDR3 coding sequence is TGTGCCAGCAGACAACTAGCGGGAGGTTATGAGCAGTTCTTC.

The rearrangement links TRBV6-2 or TRBV6-3 to TRBJ2-7; D gene unclear. The CDR3 spans 14 residues. CDR1 is MNHEY, CDR2 SVGEGT, per germline. V gave up 8 bases and J gave up 5 bases, with 19 bases separating them. CDR3: CASRRAQKSHEQYF. As DNA, the CDR3 is TGTGCCAGCCGCCGGGCCCAGAAATCACACGAGCAGTACTTC.

V and J are TRBV9 and TRBJ2-3; D is undetermined. The V end lost 1 base, the J end lost 3 bases, and 9 bases lay between the germline ends. The germline CDR1 and CDR2 sequences are SGDLS and YYNGEE. The CDR3 runs to 14 residues. The DNA for the CDR3 is TGTGCCAGCAGCGTATCCGTGTATACAGATACGCAGTATTTT. It codes for CASSVSVYTDTQYF.

J is TRBJ2-7 and V is TRBV6-1, with TRBD2 matching 14 bases. In germline, CDR1 is MNHNS, CDR2 SASEGT. The CDR3 totals 17 residues. Trimming took 1 base from V and 4 from J; bases not matched to a gene: 6. CDR3 nucleotide sequence: TGTGCCAGCAGTGAAGGGACTAGCGGGAGGTTTGGGTACGAGCAGTACTTC. Translation gives CASSEGTSGRFGYEQYF.

The V gene is TRBV16, the J gene TRBJ2-7; D may be TRBD1 (6 bases). The length of the CDR3 is 13 residues. Looked up from germline, CDR1 is KGHSY and CDR2 is FQNENV. V shed 2 bases and J shed 4 bases, with 9 bases lying between them. The DNA of the CDR3 is TGTGCCAGCAGCCAAAAGGGGGAGTACGAGCAGTACTTC. It codes for CASSQKGEYEQYF.

This chain joins TRBV5-4 and TRBJ2-4; 8 bases agree with TRBD1. J was trimmed by 5 bases and V by 1 base; bases with no gene match: 5. CDR3 length: 15 amino acids. Germline CDR1 reads SGHNT; CDR2 reads YYREEE (reference sequence). The CDR3 region is CASSLNRGSENIQYF. The CDR3 DNA reads TGTGCCAGCAGCTTGAACAGGGGGAGTGAAAACATTCAGTACTTC. The full variable domain, completed using reference TRBV5-4 and TRBJ2-4, is ETGVTQSPTHLIKTRGQQVTLRCSSQSGHNTVSWYQQALGQGPQFIFQYYREEENGRGNFPPRFSGLQFPNYSSELNVNALELDDSALYLCASSLNRGSENIQYFGAGTRLSVL.

The J gene is TRBJ2-5, the V gene TRBV19; D is uncertain. This CDR3 comprises 16 residues. The germline CDR1 and CDR2 sequences are LNHDA and SQIVND (reference sequence). Trimming removed 2 bases from V and 5 bases from J, with 18 bases in between. Here the CDR3 reads CASSIRKSAFVETQYF. In DNA form, the CDR3 reads TGTGCCAGTAGTATACGGAAATCGGCTTTTGTGGAGACCCAGTACTTC.

This clone was seen once. The rearrangement links TRBV5-4 to TRBJ2-3, with D perhaps TRBD2 (6 bases). CDR1 is SGHNT, CDR2 YYREEE, per germline (reference sequence). This CDR3 has 14 residues. The V end lost 3 bases, the J end lost 6 bases, and 14 bases lay between the germline ends. The CDR3 coding sequence is TGTGCCAGCAGCTGGGTGACTAGAAGCGATACGCAGTATTTT. This translates into CASSWVTRSDTQYF.

The chain carries TRBV30 and TRBJ1-5, with unresolved D. This CDR3 is built from 14 residues. V was trimmed by 4 bases and J by 2 bases, leaving 12 bases between them. Germline CDR1 reads GTSNPN; CDR2 reads SVGIG (reference sequence). The CDR3 is CAWNNQGGNQPQHF. In DNA, the CDR3 is TGTGCCTGGAACAACCAAGGTGGCAATCAGCCCCAGCATTTT.

The J gene is TRBJ2-7, the V gene TRBV6-2 or TRBV6-3; D possibly corresponds to TRBD2 (6 bases). The CDR3 consists of 14 residues. V dropped 0 bases and J dropped 5 bases, with 11 bases sitting between them. Germline V gene lookup returns CDR1 MNHEY and CDR2 SVGEGT. CDR3 DNA: TGTGCCAGCAGTTACTCCGGCGGAGGGAACGAGCAGTACTTC. Protein sequence: CASSYSGGGNEQYF.

V usage is TRBV19 and J usage is TRBJ1-2, with no clear D. CDR3 length: 15 residues. Trimming removed 3 bases at V and 4 bases at J, with 15 bases between. Germline loops: CDR1 LNHDA, CDR2 SQIVND (reference sequence). CDR3 loop: CASSINSRTSYGYTF. The CDR3 region has the DNA TGTGCCAGTAGTATTAACAGCCGAACCTCCTATGGCTACACCTTC.